This T cell receptor beta chain was documented in a study of shared clonotypes between healthy human individuals (dated by TCRdb to 2019 to 2021). Regarding the complete study: Two women and a few men aged 18 to 49 years were included in the cohort. Different laboratories and diverse techniques were used to prepare libraries and sequence TCR repertoires, to increase sequencing depth and limit assay-specific biases. To estimate repertoire size and how much clonotypes are shared between individuals, the study performed deep sequencing of blood TCR repertoires from roughly five healthy adults. For each donor, three plates each were used for CD4 naive and CD4 memory, two plates were used for CD8 naive, and one plate was used for CD8 memory. Leukapheresis yielded between about 0.94 and 9.5 billion PBMCs per donor.

Donors were healthy HIV-negative adults with no recently reported acute infections or vaccinations. All donors were Caucasian adults living in Nashville, Tennessee, USA. CD8 memory samples were composed of magnetically selected CD45RO+ cells combined with CCR7-negative CD45RA+ effector memory (TemRA) cells. Blood was obtained by leukapheresis, after which PBMCs were separated by Ficoll-Histopaque density gradient centrifugation and cryopreserved in liquid nitrogen vapor phase. Analytical flow cytometry was used to check the purity and quantity of each magnetically sorted T cell population. Each sorted fraction had its genomic DNA isolated and then quantified by UV absorbance on a Nanodrop 2000c. Germline trimming: 4 bases from V, 0 bases from J; junction bases outside gene matches: 3. Based on the germline V gene, the CDR1 and CDR2 sequences are SGHRS and YFSETQ. The CDR3 numbers 14 residues from cysteine through phenylalanine. Only the CDR3 DNA is retained, 42 bases long and in frame from the first base.

TCR CDR3 regions were amplified from genomic DNA by multiplex PCR using the deep immunoSEQ assay. Genomic DNA extracted from each cell subset was distributed evenly over all wells of several immunoSEQ 96-well plates, and each plate served as one replicate. Each replicate PCR for sorted subsets received roughly 0.2 ug genomic DNA, equal to tens of thousands of T cell genomes. Purified libraries were quantified with a Qubit 3.0 fluorometer, sized on a Bioanalyzer 2100, and re-quantified with the KAPA Library Quantification kit. A separate single-read 150-cycle Illumina NextSeq 550 flow cell was used to sequence each immunoSEQ 96-well plate. The authors' analysis ran thus. The immunoSEQ output contained only junctional sequences without quality scores, so filtering could not match that applied to full-length reads. Sequences were annotated with PyIR, a Python wrapper for IgBLAST v1.9, using IMGT germline references to assign V/J genes and CDR3. Any read was removed if the V/J assignment was weak (E-value above 1e-6), the CDR3 was missing, or the read contained stop codons, out-of-frame junctions, or ambiguous translated residues. V3J clonotypes were defined by identical inferred V gene, J gene, and CDR3 amino acid sequence. The percentage overlap between two repertoires was calculated by dividing the number of shared unique clonotypes by the size of the smaller repertoire. Repertoire richness was assessed with RTK rarefaction, the Chao1 estimator, and Recon v2.1 estimates of unobserved clonotypes. Generation probabilities were computed with OLGA for all TCRbeta clonotypes obtained by the gDNA method from several donors. In its TCRdb copy, this immuneACCESS table keeps in-frame sequences only and misses some clones. Where compared with another copy, unresolved V genes explain less than half of these, and the others have no known cause. V, J and clone size were drawn from that table, and D and trimming were deduced from the DNA. Across this sample there are about 330,000 clones, with about nine tenths seen only once. The ten biggest clones cover around 15% of the sample.

Comment on this clone: Its recognized antigen is unknown. Base qualities are not recorded, but no much larger clone differs from it by a single base. Other DNA sequences from this sample encode an identical CDR3 as well.

Points the paper makes about the study in general: Across a handful of donors, approximately 4.9% of naive CD4, approximately 4% of naive CD8, about 2% of memory CD4, and under 0.45% of memory CD8 clonotypes were shared. Sampling was limited to blood, and TCR repertoires in tissue likely differ from TCR repertoires in blood. Based on pairwise subsampling, the degree of clonotype sharing among donors was expected to be affected by sequencing depth. Naive subsets generally had larger estimated clonotype richness than memory subsets did. Because the study included a small number of donors, the genetic and exposure-history diversity represented was limited. Even with the large sequencing depth, rarefaction of the sorted-subset datasets indicated that sequencing was incomplete. Compared with non-shared clonotypes, the clonotypes found in all four sorted-subset donors had higher generation probabilities.

This sequence was found in a man between 18 and 29 years old in good health. Sequencing was done on a sample of memory CD8+ T cells sorted from blood. The sample's cell subset or site, from its label and the paper: CD45RO+ cells pooled with CCR7-negative TemRA cells. The rearrangement combines TRBV5-1 with TRBJ2-7, with TRBD1 identical over 8 junction bases. The DNA sequence reads TGCGCCAGCAGCCGGACAGGGAGCTCCTACGAGCAGTACTTC. This encodes CASSRTGSSYEQYF.